The 18 T cell receptor beta chains below were found in one sample sequenced in a study of cytomegalovirus exposure and HLA in healthy donors. The PCR made use of 60 Vbeta and 13 Jbeta primers. Repertoires were generated with immunoSEQ multiplex PCR, while TCRdb's copy carries only in-frame clones and drops some. The sample yields 130,000 to 150,000 clones, 80% seen once. The sample taken for sequencing was PBMCs. The receptors shown here come from a young man in good health and CMV-seronegative.

This clone was picked up a small number of times. This chain connects TRBV28 to TRBJ2-5; TRBD2 aligns across 8 bases. This CDR3 contains 15 residues. The germline gives CDR1 MDHEN, CDR2 SYDVKM. Trimming cost V 0 bases and J 5 bases; bases outside gene matches: 5. The CDR3 protein is CASSLWRAGGETQYF. The CDR3 nucleotides read TGTGCCAGCAGTTTATGGAGGGCGGGAGGCGAGACCCAGTACTTC.

The rearrangement links TRBV9 to TRBJ2-7, with 10 bases aligning to TRBD2. Germline CDR1 and CDR2: SGDLS and YYNGEE. CDR3 length equals 15 residues. V shed 0 bases, J shed 6 bases, and the junction held 6 bases outside the gene matches. Here the CDR3 DNA reads TGTGCCAGCAGCGTAGCGCTAGCGGGAGAAGGCGAGCAGTACTTC. As protein: CASSVALAGEGEQYF.

The rearrangement uses TRBV6-1 and TRBJ1-1; no clear D gene. The CDR3 extends over 13 amino acids. Germline lookup yields CDR1 MNHNS and CDR2 SASEGT. V lost 4 bases to trimming and J lost 3 bases, with 9 bases between them. CDR3 protein: CASSVEFHTEAFF. As DNA, the CDR3 is TGTGCCAGCAGTGTAGAGTTTCACACTGAAGCTTTCTTT.

This chain links TRBV7-2 with TRBJ2-7; possible D gene TRBD1, 7 bases. Germline CDR1 and CDR2: SGHTA and FQGNSA. This CDR3 is built from 15 residues. V lost 4 bases to trimming and J lost 3 bases, with 16 bases between them. In DNA, the CDR3 is TGTGCCAGCAGCTCGGACAGGCGGAGGGACTACGAGCAGTACTTC. This translates into CASSSDRRRDYEQYF.

As to this clone: Other nucleotide sequences in the sample specify the same CDR3. This chain connects TRBV28 to TRBJ2-7; D remains ambiguous. CDR1 is MDHEN and CDR2 is SYDVKM in the germline V gene. The CDR3 sequence is 12 residues long. The V end lost 3 bases, the J end lost 1 base, and 4 bases lay between the germline ends. This chain's CDR3 is CASSFSSYEQYF. CDR3 nucleotides: TGTGCCAGCAGTTTCAGTTCCTACGAGCAGTACTTC. Supplemented by reference TRBV28 and TRBJ2-7, the full variable domain reads DVKVTQSSRYLVKRTGEKVFLECVQDMDHENMFWYRQDPGLGLRLIYFSYDVKMKEKGDIPEGYSVSREKKERFSLILESASTNQTSMYLCASSFSSYEQYFGPGTRLTVT.

This clone has just a few counts. J is TRBJ1-4 and V is TRBV29-1, with D tentatively TRBD1 (6 bases). This CDR3 comprises 15 residues. From germline, CDR1 is SQVTM and CDR2 ANQGSEA. Between the trimmed V and J ends, which lost 7 bases and 8 bases, there was a span of 23 bases. CDR3 in DNA: TGCAGCGCTCGCGGCGCACAGGGCGGAAACGAAAAACTGTTTTTT. Protein sequence: CSARGAQGGNEKLFF.

The V call is TRBV7-3, the J call TRBJ1-1; 10 bases match TRBD1. Germline loops: CDR1 SGHTA, CDR2 FQGTGA. The V and J ends lost 6 bases and 3 bases, in that order; junction bases with no gene match: 4. The CDR3 is made up of 14 amino acids. The chain's CDR3 is CASRTGGMDTEAFF. CDR3 in DNA: TGTGCCAGCAGGACAGGGGGCATGGACACTGAAGCTTTCTTT.

The chain joins TRBV18 to TRBJ2-5, with D unclear. CDR1 is KGHSH and CDR2 is LQKENI in the germline V gene. With 2 bases removed from V and 4 bases from J, the gap between germline ends came to 8 bases. The CDR3 loop spans 13 amino acids. The CDR3 loop is CASSPTNGETQYF. The CDR3, as DNA: TGTGCCAGCTCACCAACCAACGGAGAGACCCAGTACTTC.

With regard to this clone: A much larger clonotype is one base distant, so this may be a read error. This specimen includes other DNA sequences encoding the same CDR3. The chain is built from TRBV5-4 and TRBJ2-7; a possible D gene is TRBD2 (6 bases). Germline-derived CDR1 and CDR2 are SGHNT and YYREEE (reference sequence). This CDR3 spans 13 amino acids. Trimming took off 2 bases at V and 0 bases at J, with 6 bases between the two ends. CDR3 residues: CASSFGSSYEQYF. The CDR3 coding sequence is TGTGCCAGCAGCTTCGGGAGCTCCTACGAGCAGTACTTC.

The chain combines TRBV23-1 with TRBJ2-3; TRBD1 agrees at 7 bases. TRBV23-1 is flagged as an ORF with uncertain function. The V and J ends lost 5 bases and 2 bases, in that order; junction bases with no gene match: 13. The CDR3 is 17 residues long. CDR3 in DNA: TGCGCCAGCAGTGTACACAGGGGCCCGAGACCCACAGATACGCAGTATTTT. Amino acid sequence: CASSVHRGPRPTDTQYF.

The CDR3 loop reads CASSLYTQKNSPLHF. The DNA of the CDR3 is TGCGCCAGCAGCTTGTATACACAGAAAAATTCACCCCTCCACTTT. The chain has TRBV5-1 and TRBJ1-6; D not resolved. V lost 1 base to trimming and J lost 7 bases, with 12 bases between them. The CDR3 is 15 amino acids. Germline lookup yields CDR1 SGHRS and CDR2 YFSETQ.

V gene TRBV27 combines with J gene TRBJ1-4, with D tentatively TRBD1 (6 bases). V was pared by 6 bases and J by 5 bases, with 13 bases between. CDR1 is MNHEY, CDR2 SMNVEV, per germline (reference sequence). There are 14 residues in the CDR3. In nucleotides, the CDR3 is TGTGCCAGCAGGAAACAGGGTACGAATGAAAAACTGTTTTTT. As protein: CASRKQGTNEKLFF.

This sequence joins TRBV19 and TRBJ2-5; a weak D match, TRBD2 (5 bases). The ends were cut back, 7 bases at V and 1 base at J, with 13 bases in the middle. Germline V lookup: CDR1 LNHDA, CDR2 SQIVND (reference sequence). This CDR3 contains 14 residues. CDR3 in amino acids: CASTQLAGQETQYF. In DNA, the CDR3 is TGTGCCAGTACCCAACTGGCGGGCCAAGAGACCCAGTACTTC.

This rearrangement joins TRBV10-3 to TRBJ2-1; D is uncertain. The CDR3 covers 16 residues. Trimming removed 0 bases from V and 6 bases from J, with 15 bases in between. CDR1 ENHRY and CDR2 SYGVKD come from the germline V gene. The CDR3 is CAISESMTGSANEQFF. The CDR3 bases are TGTGCCATCAGTGAGTCGATGACTGGCAGCGCCAATGAGCAGTTCTTC.

This clone was observed a handful of times. The genes are TRBV10-3 and TRBJ1-6, with 8 bases identical to TRBD1. The ends lost 6 bases at V and 4 bases at J; junction bases unmatched: 5. The CDR3 loop spans 15 amino acids. Germline V gene lookup returns CDR1 ENHRY and CDR2 SYGVKD. CDR3 sequence: CAIRMGQDYNSPLHF. DNA for the CDR3: TGTGCCATCAGGATGGGACAGGATTATAATTCACCCCTCCACTTT.

The gene calls are TRBV28 and TRBJ1-4; unclear D gene. Germline V gene lookup returns CDR1 MDHEN and CDR2 SYDVKM. The CDR3 is 17 residues long. Between the trimmed V and J ends, which lost 3 bases and 6 bases, there was a span of 20 bases. The CDR3 nucleotides are TGTGCCAGCAGTTTTTACGGTCGAGTCGACTTGGATGAAAAACTGTTTTTT. Its translation: CASSFYGRVDLDEKLFF.

The chain recombines TRBV9 with TRBJ2-5; D perhaps matches TRBD1 (8 bases). The CDR3 totals 16 residues. Trimming removed 4 bases at V and 5 bases at J, with 21 bases between. Per the germline V gene, CDR1 is SGDLS and CDR2 is YYNGEE. The CDR3 sequence: CASSRTGGGQRETQYF. DNA for the CDR3: TGTGCCAGCAGCAGAACAGGGGGAGGGCAAAGGGAGACCCAGTACTTC.

The V and J genes are TRBV7-2 and TRBJ1-5, with D perhaps TRBD1 (6 bases). CDR3 length equals 13 residues. Trimming stripped 5 bases from V and 4 bases from J, with 9 bases between. Germline V lookup: CDR1 SGHTA, CDR2 FQGNSA. In DNA, the CDR3 is TGTGCCAGCAGCATTAGGGGGAATCAGCCCCAGCATTTT. The encoded protein is CASSIRGNQPQHF.